This entry lists 16 T cell receptor beta chains sequenced from one sample in a study of T cells in localized non-small cell lung cancer. Produced via immunoSEQ multiplex PCR; TCRdb's table is partial and in-frame only. The sample shows about 2,800 clones, over 25% of them seen only once. Here the sequenced sample was normal lung tissue next to the tumor, taken before any cancer treatment. The receptors were sampled from a male donor aged 60 or older with stage II lung adenocarcinoma.

Relative to its sample, this clone is medium-sized (0.01 to 0.1%). V is TRBV28 and J is TRBJ2-2, with a tentative D call TRBD2 (5 bases). CDR3 size: 17 residues. Deletions cut 6 bases from V and 5 bases from J, with 22 bases between. Germline V gene lookup returns CDR1 MDHEN and CDR2 SYDVKM. The CDR3 DNA follows: TGTGCCAGCAGGGACCCGGGGAACTTACCTGGGACCGGGGAGCTGTTTTTT. Translated, it gives CASRDPGNLPGTGELFF.

This clone showed up just a few times. This chain connects TRBV11-3 to TRBJ1-2; 8 nucleotides match TRBD1. Trimming cost V 0 bases and J 6 bases; bases outside gene matches: 6. Germline V gene lookup returns CDR1 SGHNT and CDR2 YENEEA. CDR3 length: 15 residues. CDR3 protein: CASSLDPAGGDGYTF. In DNA form, the CDR3 reads TGTGCCAGCAGCTTAGATCCGGCAGGGGGCGATGGCTACACCTTC.

This clone was counted a few times. The chain uses TRBV30 and TRBJ1-1; a weak D match, TRBD1 (6 bases). This CDR3 spans 13 amino acids. The V gene lost 2 bases and the J gene lost 5 bases, with 12 bases spanning the gap. Germline assignment: CDR1 GTSNPN and CDR2 SVGIG (reference sequence). The CDR3, as DNA: TGTGCCTGGAGTCCACTAGGGGGAACTGAAGCTTTCTTT. This encodes CAWSPLGGTEAFF.

The chain couples TRBV19 to TRBJ1-1; the match to TRBD1 covers 10 bases. The CDR3 consists of 13 residues. Germline V lookup: CDR1 LNHDA, CDR2 SQIVND (reference sequence). Trimming removed 8 bases from V and 2 bases from J; junction bases left unmatched: 2. The CDR3 DNA follows: TGTGCCAGTGGGGACAGGGGAAACACTGAAGCTTTCTTT. It translates to CASGDRGNTEAFF. Based on the CDR3 plus reference TRBV19 and TRBJ1-1, the full variable domain is DGGITQSPKYLFRKEGQNVTLSCEQNLNHDAMYWYRQDPGQGLRLIYYSQIVNDFQKGDIAEGYSVSREKKESFPLTVTSAQKNPTAFYLCASGDRGNTEAFFGQGTRLTVV.

The chain recombines TRBV11-3 with TRBJ1-5; D is unclear. Between the trimmed V and J ends, which lost 3 bases and 2 bases, there was a span of 11 bases. This CDR3 spans 15 amino acids. Germline V lookup: CDR1 SGHNT, CDR2 YENEEA. The CDR3 coding sequence is TGTGCCAGCAGCTTGTCGGGTCGGGGCAATCAGCCCCAGCATTTT. Translation gives CASSLSGRGNQPQHF.

This clone was found a few times. V usage is TRBV28 and J usage is TRBJ2-2; possible D gene TRBD2, 6 bases. Trimming stripped 8 bases from V and 0 bases from J, with 22 bases between. Germline V gene data show CDR1 as MDHEN and CDR2 as SYDVKM. CDR3 length: 18 residues. The CDR3 spells CASAVTPAGRANTGELFF. Here the CDR3 DNA reads TGTGCCAGCGCCGTGACTCCAGCGGGCCGAGCGAACACCGGGGAGCTGTTTTTT.

Many counts were recorded for this clone. The chain is built from TRBV11-3 and TRBJ2-1; 8 positions agree with TRBD2. V shed 2 bases and J 5 bases; nucleotides not matched to a gene: 8. Per the germline V gene, CDR1 is SGHNT and CDR2 is YENEEA. This CDR3 has 16 residues. CDR3 protein: CASSLNALAVNNEQFF. For the CDR3, the DNA is TGTGCCAGCAGCTTAAATGCACTAGCGGTCAACAATGAGCAGTTCTTC.

This clone is judged medium-sized. Here the CDR3 reads CASSTASGQETQYF. The CDR3 DNA is TGTGCCAGTAGTACCGCTAGCGGCCAAGAGACCCAGTACTTC. V gene TRBV19 combines with J gene TRBJ2-5; 7 positions match TRBD2. V shed 4 bases and J 1 base; nucleotides not matched to a gene: 3. CDR1 and CDR2 from the germline V gene are LNHDA and SQIVND (reference sequence). This CDR3 region has 14 residues.

By share of the sample, this clone is medium-sized. The chain joins TRBV6-8 to TRBJ2-2; D may be TRBD1 (5 bases). V was pared by 5 bases and J by 1 base, with 14 bases between. The CDR3 sequence is 16 residues long. Germline V gives CDR1 MNHGY, CDR2 SAAAGT. CDR3 loop: CASSLYVGQNTGELFF. For the CDR3, the DNA is TGTGCCAGCAGTCTCTACGTGGGGCAGAACACCGGGGAGCTGTTTTTT.

The V and J genes are TRBV5-1 and TRBJ2-2, with D perhaps matching TRBD1 or TRBD2 (5 bases each). This CDR3 spans 15 amino acids. V lost 3 bases, J lost 7 bases, and 16 bases lay in between. Germline-derived CDR1 and CDR2 are SGHRS and YFSETQ. DNA of the CDR3: TGCGCCAGCAGCTCGGGACGCAATAACGGCGGGGAGCTGTTTTTT. Protein sequence: CASSSGRNNGGELFF.

This chain joins TRBV7-6 and TRBJ2-2; no firm D call. Trimming cost V 4 bases and J 6 bases, with 15 bases left between them. This CDR3 has 15 amino acids. From germline, CDR1 is SGHVS and CDR2 FNYEAQ. The CDR3 nucleotides read TGTGCCAGCAGCTCCCGGGCCTTAAGTTCCGGGGAGCTGTTTTTT. This sequence encodes CASSSRALSSGELFF.

Only a few counts were recorded for this clone. The chain links TRBV11-3 to TRBJ2-2, with D maybe TRBD2 (5 bases). This CDR3 has 15 amino acids. Trimming cost V 2 bases and J 5 bases, with 12 bases left between them. From germline, CDR1 is SGHNT and CDR2 YENEEA. In nucleotides, the CDR3 is TGTGCCAGCAGCTTAAGCTCCCGGGGTACCGGGGAGCTGTTTTTT. Its protein is CASSLSSRGTGELFF.

This clone is labeled as medium-sized. The chain couples TRBV11-3 to TRBJ2-2; D not resolved. The CDR3 sequence is 14 residues long. The germline V gene has CDR1 SGHNT and CDR2 YENEEA. Trimming removed 5 bases from V and 1 base from J, with 8 bases in between. CDR3 amino acids: CASSPDVNTGELFF. In DNA, the CDR3 is TGTGCCAGCAGCCCTGACGTGAACACCGGGGAGCTGTTTTTT.

The chain joins TRBV11-3 to TRBJ1-2; 9 bases line up with TRBD1. Germline trimming cut 3 bases from V and 8 bases from J; bases unmatched to any gene: 7. The CDR3 covers 14 residues. Germline V gene sequence: CDR1 SGHNT, CDR2 YENEEA. The CDR3 sequence: CASSLVVGQGGYTF. CDR3 sequence (DNA): TGTGCCAGCAGCTTGGTGGTGGGACAGGGCGGCTACACCTTC.

The genes are TRBV27 and TRBJ2-1; D gene unclear. The CDR3 contains 12 residues. The V and J ends lost 2 bases and 9 bases respectively, with 8 bases between them. Germline V gives CDR1 MNHEY, CDR2 SMNVEV (reference sequence). The CDR3 reads CASSLRVGEQFF. The CDR3 DNA reads TGTGCCAGCAGTTTAAGGGTTGGTGAGCAGTTCTTC.

This clone occurred a few times. V gene TRBV28 combines with J gene TRBJ2-7; possibly TRBD2 for D (6 bases). V was shortened by 6 bases and J by 2 bases, with 26 bases between the two germline ends. Germline CDR1 is MDHEN and CDR2 is SYDVKM. The CDR3 is 18 residues long. The CDR3 reads CASSRGTLRADYTYEQYF. The DNA for the CDR3 is TGTGCCAGCAGCCGGGGGACTCTCCGGGCGGACTATACCTACGAGCAGTACTTC. The full variable domain, completed using reference TRBV28 and TRBJ2-7, is DVKVTQSSRYLVKRTGEKVFLECVQDMDHENMFWYRQDPGLGLRLIYFSYDVKMKEKGDIPEGYSVSREKKERFSLILESASTNQTSMYLCASSRGTLRADYTYEQYFGPGTRLTVT.